This TCR beta chain derives from a study of blood T cell repertoires in COVID-19 (dated by TCRdb to 2019 to 2021). For the study in its entirety: Collaborator samples came from the United States, Italy and Spain and covered acute and convalescent phases of COVID-19. The prospective study material was composed of cDNA or gDNA derived from T cells, B-cell-depleted T cells, or PBMCs. Subjects who had been exposed to COVID-19, were actively infected with it, or had recovered from it provided the deeply sampled blood TCRbeta repertoires that made up the dataset. The repertoires were released in a freely available public database meant as a resource for research on the immune response to SARS-CoV-2. The samples were drawn from the first 160 participants of the ongoing ImmuneRACE study and from about 1,200 subjects provided by 6 global collaborators. The sample metadata nearly always contained a de-identified subject ID, COVID-19 status, age in years and sex. HLA class I and class II types, where available, came from metadata supplied by the sample provider rather than from assay-based typing. Broader findings and caveats from the paper: How much clinical and demographic metadata was included differed by source and by participant, and the metadata was provided uncurated.

Whole blood was collected in K2EDTA tubes by collaborating institutions according to the institutions' own protocols. Collaborator samples were shipped for TCRbeta analysis as frozen whole blood, isolated PBMCs, or DNA extracted from either sample type. The germline V gene (reference sequence) gives CDR1 as LNHDA and CDR2 as SQIVND. The CDR3, from cysteine to phenylalanine, totals 14 residues. Only CDR3 DNA is held: 42 bases, read in frame from base 1. V was cut back by 0 bases and J by 7 bases, leaving a gap of 13 bases between them. TCRbeta CDR3 regions were amplified from genomic DNA using the immunoSEQ Assay, a bias-controlled multiplex PCR. The paper's data handling went like this. The number of nucleated cells in each sample was estimated from the amplification of reference gene primers within the assay. Sequence reads were collapsed and filtered to measure the absolute abundance of every unique TCRbeta CDR3 rearrangement. For each sample, productive Simpson clonality was calculated as the square root of Simpson's diversity index over productive rearrangements. Imported from immuneACCESS, the table was reduced by TCRdb to in-frame sequences with V and J called. These copies leave out some clones; in studies compared against another copy, an unresolved V gene accounts for under half, and the cause of the remainder is not known. For V, J and clone size, that table is used; D and trimming come from the DNA. The sample table records 150,000 or so clones; about nine tenths of these occur just once. Approximately 6.2% of the sample belongs to the ten largest clones.

As to this clone: Its cognate antigen has yet to be identified. The sample holds no much larger clone one base away, and base qualities are not on file.

Specimen: peripheral blood. The sequence was obtained from a man aged 80 or over with acute or convalescent COVID-19. The rearrangement combines TRBV19 with TRBJ2-7, and the D gene may be TRBD2, 6 bases matching. The CDR3 protein: CASSIDFSGGEQYF. The bases read TGTGCCAGTAGTATAGATTTTTCCGGGGGAGAGCAGTACTTC.